These T cell receptor beta chains were read from a single sample in a study of blood T cell repertoires in COVID-19. Using immunoSEQ multiplex PCR, the repertoire was profiled, and TCRdb retains in-frame clones only, with some absent. The table records 250,000 to 350,000 clones, 85% to 90% of them present only once. What was sequenced was PBMCs or T cells enriched from blood (not recorded which). The receptor source for this set is a woman between 18 and 29 years old who had recovered from COVID-19. Each CDR3 is given with its conserved first and last residue. Fields, in order: J gene, clone size, V gene, D gene, CDR3 protein, CDR3 DNA. D genes are given only for firm matches. Part of the rows lack a size; the others show once, few, many or a class for expanded clones.

J: TRBJ1-2; size: once; V: TRBV29-1; D: NA; CDR3: CSVVGDGYTF; DNA: TGCAGCGTTGTGGGCGACGGCTACACCTTC
J: TRBJ1-1; size: NA; V: TRBV10-1; D: NA; CDR3: CASSESLGLNTEAFF; DNA: TGCGCCAGCAGTGAGTCGCTCGGGTTGAACACTGAAGCTTTCTTT
J: TRBJ2-6; size: few; V: TRBV5-4; D: NA; CDR3: CASSLRRDLISGANVLTF; DNA: TGTGCCAGCAGCCTACGCCGGGATCTAATTTCTGGGGCCAACGTCCTGACTTTC
J: TRBJ1-2; size: NA; V: TRBV2; D: NA; CDR3: CASSGSGLGYTF; DNA: TGTGCCAGCAGTGGGTCAGGGTTAGGCTACACCTTC
J: TRBJ2-2; size: few; V: TRBV28; D: NA; CDR3: CASFSKGTLLNTGELFF; DNA: TGTGCCAGCTTCTCGAAAGGGACTCTGCTGAACACCGGGGAGCTGTTTTTT
J: TRBJ2-3; size: once; V: TRBV7-9; D: NA; CDR3: CASSFRDTQYF; DNA: TGTGCCAGCAGCTTTCGAGATACGCAGTATTTT
J: TRBJ2-2; size: NA; V: TRBV5-1; D: NA; CDR3: CASSPSARAAGELFF; DNA: TGCGCCAGCAGCCCGTCGGCCAGGGCTGCCGGGGAGCTGTTTTTT
J: TRBJ1-4; size: NA; V: TRBV11-2; D: TRBD1; CDR3: CASSLVQGVYEKLFF; DNA: TGTGCCAGCAGCTTAGTTCAGGGGGTGTACGAAAAACTGTTTTTT
J: TRBJ1-2; size: once; V: TRBV7-6; D: NA; CDR3: CASSLAQGYGYTF; DNA: TGTGCCAGCAGCTTAGCCCAGGGCTATGGCTACACCTTC
J: TRBJ1-2; size: NA; V: TRBV9; D: TRBD1; CDR3: CASSVGLTGGPLGYTF; DNA: TGTGCCAGCAGCGTAGGACTAACAGGGGGTCCTCTAGGCTACACCTTC
J: TRBJ1-1; size: NA; V: TRBV19; D: TRBD1; CDR3: CAAKDRENTEAFF; DNA: TGTGCGGCTAAAGACAGGGAGAACACTGAAGCTTTCTTT
J: TRBJ1-2; size: few; V: TRBV11-2; D: TRBD1; CDR3: CASSFWTGGYGYTF; DNA: TGTGCCAGCAGCTTCTGGACAGGGGGCTATGGCTACACCTTC
J: TRBJ2-7; size: NA; V: TRBV4-1; D: NA; CDR3: CASSLLEQVEQYF; DNA: TGCGCCAGCAGCCTCCTCGAACAGGTCGAGCAGTACTTC
J: TRBJ2-7; size: NA; V: TRBV5-4; D: TRBD1; CDR3: CASSLGQGPSGSSEQYF; DNA: TGTGCCAGCAGCTTGGGACAGGGACCATCTGGAAGCAGCGAGCAGTACTTC
J: TRBJ2-5; size: NA; V: TRBV10-2; D: TRBD2; CDR3: CASSGTIAGEGTQYF; DNA: TGCGCCAGCAGTGGGACCATAGCGGGAGAAGGGACCCAGTACTTC
J: TRBJ1-5; size: NA; V: TRBV18; D: TRBD1; CDR3: CASSSGTVDSNQPQHF; DNA: TGTGCCAGCTCATCCGGGACAGTCGATAGCAATCAGCCCCAGCATTTT
J: TRBJ1-2; size: few; V: TRBV6-5; D: NA; CDR3: CASSYLTANYGYTF; DNA: TGTGCCAGCAGTTACCTGACTGCTAACTATGGCTACACCTTC
J: TRBJ1-5; size: NA; V: TRBV3-1/TRBV3-2; D: NA; CDR3: CASSQGSEYSNQPQHF; DNA: TGTGCCAGCAGCCAAGGATCAGAATATAGCAATCAGCCCCAGCATTTT
J: TRBJ2-7; size: NA; V: TRBV28; D: NA; CDR3: CASSLLVGRVYEQYF; DNA: TGTGCCAGCAGTTTGCTCGTCGGCAGGGTCTACGAGCAGTACTTC
J: TRBJ1-3; size: once; V: TRBV18; D: TRBD1; CDR3: CASSLDRGSGNTIYF; DNA: TGTGCCAGCTCGCTGGACAGGGGGTCTGGAAACACCATATATTTT
J: TRBJ2-3; size: NA; V: TRBV5-6; D: TRBD2; CDR3: CASSAIAGGHPDTQYF; DNA: TGTGCCAGCAGCGCTATAGCGGGGGGGCATCCAGATACGCAGTATTTT
J: TRBJ1-1; size: once; V: TRBV19; D: TRBD1; CDR3: CASSMSTGGNTEAFF; DNA: TGTGCCAGTAGTATGTCGACAGGGGGCAACACTGAAGCTTTCTTT
J: TRBJ2-7; size: NA; V: TRBV5-4; D: NA; CDR3: CASSSRTGYEQYF; DNA: TGTGCCAGCAGCTCCAGGACTGGCTACGAGCAGTACTTC
J: TRBJ1-5; size: NA; V: TRBV19; D: TRBD1; CDR3: CASSILGRQGAGQPQHF; DNA: TGTGCCAGTAGTATTTTGGGCCGACAGGGGGCCGGACAGCCCCAGCATTTT
J: TRBJ1-2; size: NA; V: TRBV5-6; D: TRBD1; CDR3: CASSLTGGANGYTF; DNA: TGTGCCAGCAGCTTAACAGGGGGCGCGAATGGCTACACCTTC
J: TRBJ1-1; size: once; V: TRBV4-1; D: NA; CDR3: CASSQLLQGRDTEAFF; DNA: TGCGCCAGCAGCCAACTCCTTCAGGGGCGCGACACTGAAGCTTTCTTT
J: TRBJ2-7; size: few; V: TRBV2; D: NA; CDR3: CASSVSRSSYEQYF; DNA: TGTGCCAGCAGTGTATCACGGAGCTCCTACGAGCAGTACTTC
J: TRBJ1-2; size: NA; V: TRBV4-1; D: NA; CDR3: CASSQISGDYGYTF; DNA: TGCGCCAGCAGCCAGATATCAGGTGATTATGGCTACACCTTC
J: TRBJ1-1; size: NA; V: TRBV19; D: TRBD1; CDR3: CASSRDRANEAFF; DNA: TGTGCCAGTAGTAGGGACAGGGCAAATGAAGCTTTCTTT